The T cell receptor (beta chain) described here comes from a study of shared clonotypes between healthy human individuals. Turning to the study itself: Plates per donor: three CD4 naive, three CD4 memory, two CD8 naive, one CD8 memory. Broader study findings: The low donor count limited represented genetic and exposure-history diversity. Compared with clonotypes that all four donors shared, non-shared clonotypes had lower generation probabilities. Rarefaction showed sorted-subset sequencing was incomplete despite large depth.

Assay used: immunoSEQ multiplex PCR; TCRdb lists only in-frame clones, some missing. Of a few million clones in the sample, 90% to 96% are singletons; the top ten hold approximately 0.13%. The CDR3 totals 12 residues. CDR1 ENHRY and CDR2 SYGVKD come from the germline V gene. V shed 10 bases and J 8 bases; nucleotides not matched to a gene: 10. As regards this clone: Its target is not known.

This TCR came from a young man in good health. Sequencing input: naive CD4+ T cells sorted from blood. Regarding subset: CD45RA+ positively selected. This sequence joins TRBV10-3 and TRBJ1-2, with 7 bases that match TRBD1. This chain's CDR3 is CATRTGVEGYTF. The CDR3 DNA reads as TGTGCCACCCGAACAGGGGTAGAAGGCTACACCTTC.